This TCR beta chain was sequenced during a study of T cell responses to AZD1222 COVID-19 vaccine. Using immunoSEQ multiplex PCR, the repertoire was profiled, and TCRdb retains in-frame clones only, with some absent. The table records about 130,000 clones, roughly 88% of them present only once. Overall study findings and caveats: Receipt of two AZD1222 doses was followed by a rise in Spike-specific TCR breadth and depth.

With respect to this clone: The antigen is not known.

CDR1 and CDR2 from the germline V gene are SQVTM and ANQGSEA. This CDR3 comprises 13 residues. Trimming removed 6 bases from V and 4 bases from J, with 14 bases in between. The chain is built from TRBV29-1 and TRBJ2-3; the D gene could be TRBD1 or TRBD2 (5 bases each). The source material was peripheral blood, sampled on day 0 of AZD1222 vaccination. This TCR came from an adult in good health. CDR3 sequence (DNA): TGCAGCGTGGGACCGTCCTCAGCAGATACGCAGTATTTT. This encodes CSVGPSSADTQYF.